The next 27 T cell receptor beta chains were all read from a single sample in a study of regulatory T cells in long-lasting Graves disease. Specified time point: newly diagnosed GD, antithyroid drugs for less than 3 months. There was RNA extracted from PBMCs, and the TCR library was made from it. CDR3 regions were amplified by Arm-PCR using iRepertoire HTBI primers to build TCR beta libraries. TCRdb redid the calling of the multiplex PCR reads with MiXCR, one entry per CDR3 protein. The sample lists hundreds of thousands of distinct CDR3 sequences; about 15% were seen once. The sample was also linked to a second study, of T cells in Graves' hyperthyroidism and ophthalmopathy.

The source material was peripheral blood mononuclear cells (PBMCs), sampled at new diagnosis, from a patient treated with antithyroid drugs. All receptors derive from a woman in her 30s with Graves disease.

There are a few counts of this clonotype. The J gene is TRBJ2-7, the V gene TRBV20-1; 7 nucleotides match TRBD2. The V segment lost 5 bases and the J segment 1 base; nucleotides outside the gene matches: 11. There are 15 residues in the CDR3. Germline V gives CDR1 DFQATT, CDR2 SNEGSKA (reference sequence). CDR3 DNA sequence: TGCAGTGCTCCTCCGGCTAGCGGATCTTCCTACGAGCAGTACTTC. It specifies CSAPPASGSSYEQYF.

The genes are TRBV28 and TRBJ2-7; 8 nucleotides match TRBD2. Germline-derived CDR1 and CDR2 are MDHEN and SYDVKM. V trimming: 3 bases; J trimming: 3 bases; junction bases outside the gene matches: 16. CDR3 length: 18 amino acids. The CDR3, as DNA: TGTGCCAGCAGTTTGGAGCAGACACCACGCGGGAGGATCTACGAGCAGTACTTC. It is translated as CASSLEQTPRGRIYEQYF.

Ten or more counts support this clonotype. The genes are TRBV12-3 or TRBV12-4 and TRBJ2-5; D ambiguous. The CDR3 runs 14 residues. V dropped 7 bases and J dropped 0 bases, with 12 bases sitting between them. The CDR3 bases are TGTGCCAGCACCATAGACGGGTACCAAGAGACCCAGTACTTC. It yields the protein CASTIDGYQETQYF.

In its sample, this clonotype was seen many times. The chain employs TRBV2 and TRBJ2-4; 10 bases agree with TRBD2. CDR1 SNHLY and CDR2 FYNNEI come from the germline V gene. The CDR3 is 16 amino acids. The V segment lost 5 bases and the J segment 7 bases; nucleotides outside the gene matches: 11. The CDR3 sequence: CASSRSGRGLPNIQYF. The CDR3 nucleotides are TGTGCCAGCAGTAGGAGCGGGAGGGGACTTCCGAACATTCAGTACTTC.

This clonotype was found many times. The rearrangement links TRBV7-2 to TRBJ1-1; D unclear. Deletions cut 4 bases from V and 2 bases from J, with 8 bases between. The CDR3 has 13 amino acids. Germline loops: CDR1 SGHTA, CDR2 FQGNSA. CDR3 residues: CASSWNENTEAFF. CDR3 DNA: TGTGCCAGCAGCTGGAACGAAAACACTGAAGCTTTCTTT.

This clonotype has only a few counts. The CDR3 coding sequence is TGTGCCAGCAGCTTTTCCAGATTCGGCTCCTACGAGCAGTACTTC. This gives the protein CASSFSRFGSYEQYF. J is TRBJ2-7 and V is TRBV13; D is uncertain. CDR3 length: 15 amino acids. Looked up from germline, CDR1 is PRHDT and CDR2 is FYEKMQ (reference sequence). Deletions cut 3 bases from V and 0 bases from J, with 12 bases between.

This sequence joins TRBV5-1 and TRBJ1-2, with a tentative D call TRBD1 (5 bases). V lost 6 bases to trimming and J lost 4 bases, with 19 bases between them. CDR1 and CDR2 from the germline V gene are SGHRS and YFSETQ. The CDR3 loop spans 15 amino acids. The CDR3 region is CASTQYGTGIYGYTF. CDR3 bases: TGCGCCAGCACCCAATACGGGACGGGAATCTATGGCTACACCTTC.

The V gene is TRBV9, the J gene TRBJ1-1, with TRBD1 identical over 8 bases. The CDR3 length is 15 residues. Germline values: CDR1 SGDLS, CDR2 YYNGEE. The V gene end was trimmed by 4 bases and the J gene end by 1 base; junction bases not matched to a gene: 6. The DNA for the CDR3 is TGTGCCAGCAGCACCGCCGGGACAGGGAACACTGAAGCTTTCTTT. It specifies CASSTAGTGNTEAFF. The full variable domain, completed using reference TRBV9 and TRBJ1-1, is DSGVTQTPKHLITATGQRVTLRCSPRSGDLSVYWYQQSLDQGLQFLIQYYNGEERAKGNILERFSAQQFPDLHSELNLSSLELGDSALYFCASSTAGTGNTEAFFGQGTRLTVV.

The gene calls are TRBV7-2 and TRBJ2-2, with 9 bases aligning to TRBD2. Germline CDR1 reads SGHTA; CDR2 reads FQGNSA. After removal of 5 bases from V and 5 bases from J, the junction contained 9 bases not matched to a gene. The CDR3 consists of 16 residues. The CDR3: CASSLYSGSLTGELFF. The CDR3 region has the DNA TGTGCCAGCAGCCTTTATAGCGGGAGTTTAACCGGGGAGCTGTTTTTT.

This chain joins TRBV3-1 and TRBJ1-5; 9 bases are shared with TRBD1. The germline gives CDR1 LGHDT, CDR2 YNNKEL (reference sequence). CDR3 length: 16 residues. Trimming cost V 1 base and J 7 bases; bases outside gene matches: 8. CDR3 nucleotide sequence: TGTGCCAGCAGCCAAGGGAGGGACAGGGAGCCCCAGCCCCAGCATTTT. It specifies CASSQGRDREPQPQHF.

The sample holds many counts of this clonotype. The chain couples TRBV2 to TRBJ2-5; 8 nucleotides align to TRBD2. Germline V CDR1 and CDR2: SNHLY, FYNNEI. J was trimmed by 1 base and V by 0 bases; bases with no gene match: 1. The CDR3 runs to 15 residues. The CDR3 DNA sequence: TGTGCCAGCAGTGAAGCGCGGGGGGTCCAAGAGACCCAGTACTTC. The encoded protein is CASSEARGVQETQYF.

The chain employs TRBV6-2 or TRBV6-3 and TRBJ2-1, with D unclear. This CDR3 is 14 amino acids long. Germline-derived CDR1 and CDR2 are MNHEY and SVGEGT. The V end lost 5 bases, the J end lost 7 bases, and 15 bases lay between the germline ends. The chain's CDR3 is CASSTYGSNNEQFF. DNA of the CDR3: TGTGCCAGCAGTACGTATGGATCGAATAATGAGCAGTTCTTC.

This chain joins TRBV6-5 and TRBJ1-2; D gene ambiguous. The CDR3 runs 13 residues. Trimming removed 4 bases at V and 0 bases at J, with 6 bases between. Germline-derived CDR1 and CDR2 are MNHEY and SVGAGI. CDR3 in amino acids: CASSSDANYGYTF. CDR3 sequence (DNA): TGTGCCAGCAGTTCGGATGCTAACTATGGCTACACCTTC.

The V gene is TRBV6-5, the J gene TRBJ2-1; 8 positions match TRBD2. Per germline, CDR1 MNHEY and CDR2 SVGAGI. This CDR3 is built from 17 residues. V lost 4 bases, J lost 0 bases, and 8 bases stayed unmatched. DNA for the CDR3: TGTGCCAGCAGTTCTCACGGGAGGGCGGGCTCCTACAATGAGCAGTTCTTC. The encoded protein is CASSSHGRAGSYNEQFF.

This clonotype was counted between two and nine times. This rearrangement joins TRBV5-1 to TRBJ1-5; D remains ambiguous. There are 15 residues in the CDR3. Trimming took off 4 bases at V and 0 bases at J, with 11 bases between the two ends. Germline V gives CDR1 SGHRS, CDR2 YFSETQ. The CDR3 DNA follows: TGCGCCAGCAGCCCTACAGATTATAGCAATCAGCCCCAGCATTTT. Its translation is CASSPTDYSNQPQHF.

This clonotype occurred many times. The chain is built from TRBV7-2 and TRBJ2-2, with 9 bases that match TRBD1. The V gene's germline CDR1 is SGHTA and CDR2 FQGNSA. The CDR3 contains 18 residues. The ends lost 0 bases at V and 4 bases at J; junction bases unmatched: 9. CDR3 loop: CASSLAPLQGASTGELFF. The CDR3 DNA is TGTGCCAGCAGCTTAGCCCCACTACAGGGGGCGAGCACCGGGGAGCTGTTTTTT. Drawing the rest from reference TRBV7-2 and TRBJ2-2, the complete variable domain is GAGVSQSPSNKVTEKGKDVELRCDPISGHTALYWYRQSLGQGLEFLIYFQGNSAPDKSGLPSDRFSAERTGGSVSTLTIQRTQQEDSAVYLCASSLAPLQGASTGELFFGEGSRLTVL.

The chain recombines TRBV5-1 with TRBJ2-1; D assignment may be TRBD1 or TRBD2 (5 bases each). The CDR3 runs to 13 residues. Looked up from germline, CDR1 is SGHRS and CDR2 is YFSETQ. V was pared by 1 base and J by 8 bases, with 10 bases between. The CDR3 DNA sequence: TGCGCCAGCAGCTTGAGAGGGGTTGATGAGCAGTTCTTC. It specifies CASSLRGVDEQFF.

This clonotype has a count of ten or more. This chain joins TRBV6-6 and TRBJ2-7; D is possibly TRBD1 (5 bases). Germline CDR1 MNHNY, CDR2 SVGAGI (reference sequence). V was trimmed by 0 bases and J by 2 bases, leaving 11 bases between them. This CDR3 is built from 15 residues. The DNA for the CDR3 is TGTGCCAGCAGTTACTCGAGACAGACGACCTACGAGCAGTACTTC. Translation gives CASSYSRQTTYEQYF.

The CDR3 loop is CATSRGGLLAGELFF. CDR3 bases: TGTGCCACCAGCAGAGGAGGTTTACTTGCCGGGGAGCTGTTTTTT. The chain employs TRBV15 and TRBJ2-2, with D uncertain. V shed 1 base and J shed 6 bases, with 12 bases lying between them. This CDR3 is 15 amino acids long. Per germline, CDR1 LNHNV and CDR2 YYDKDF (reference sequence). Full variable domain (remainder filled in from reference TRBV15 and TRBJ2-2): DAMVIQNPRYQVTQFGKPVTLSCSQTLNHNVMYWYQQKSSQAPKLLFHYYDKDFNNEADTPDNFQSRRPNTSFCFLDIRSPGLGDTAMYLCATSRGGLLAGELFFGEGSRLTVL.

The chain combines TRBV28 with TRBJ1-6; D not resolved. The CDR3 contains 17 residues. V dropped 5 bases and J dropped 0 bases, with 14 bases sitting between them. Germline CDR1 MDHEN, CDR2 SYDVKM. The CDR3 DNA follows: TGTGCCAGCAGTATCATTATGGGGAGCTCCTATAATTCACCCCTCCACTTT. Its protein is CASSIIMGSSYNSPLHF.

This clonotype was seen only a few times. V usage is TRBV9 and J usage is TRBJ1-5; no definite D call. The CDR3 is made up of 13 amino acids. The germline V gene has CDR1 SGDLS and CDR2 YYNGEE. Trimming cost V 0 bases and J 5 bases, with 6 bases left between them. CDR3 bases: TGTGCCAGCAGCGTAGAGGAGTATCAGCCCCAGCATTTT. Its translation is CASSVEEYQPQHF. Variable domain in full (rest from reference TRBV9 and TRBJ1-5): DSGVTQTPKHLITATGQRVTLRCSPRSGDLSVYWYQQSLDQGLQFLIQYYNGEERAKGNILERFSAQQFPDLHSELNLSSLELGDSALYFCASSVEEYQPQHFGDGTRLSIL.

This clonotype turned up a few times. The chain links TRBV7-3 to TRBJ1-1, with D unresolved. The V end was cut by 2 bases, the J end by 6 bases, with 16 bases between. Germline CDR1 is SGHTA and CDR2 is FQGTGA. The CDR3 loop spans 15 amino acids. The CDR3 DNA reads as TGTGCCAGCAGCTTATCTATGGGTGGGTTTGCTGAAGCTTTCTTT. This codes for CASSLSMGGFAEAFF.

This clonotype showed up just a few times. The chain employs TRBV7-6 and TRBJ2-7; TRBD1 is a possible D gene (6 bases). From germline, CDR1 is SGHVS and CDR2 FNYEAQ. The CDR3 loop spans 12 amino acids. V dropped 5 bases and J dropped 6 bases, with 11 bases sitting between them. CDR3 coding DNA: TGTGCCAGCAGCCCTGAAGGGGGCGAGCAGTACTTC. As protein: CASSPEGGEQYF.

This clonotype was seen repeatedly, ten times or more. The CDR3 sequence: CASSSRQQETQYF. The CDR3 nucleotides read TGTGCCAGCAGCTCGCGACAGCAAGAGACCCAGTACTTC. The rearrangement links TRBV7-2 to TRBJ2-5; D possibly corresponds to TRBD1 (5 bases). This CDR3 is 13 amino acids long. Deletions cut 4 bases from V and 2 bases from J, with 8 bases between. Germline V gives CDR1 SGHTA, CDR2 FQGNSA.

This clonotype was observed at least ten times. This rearrangement joins TRBV11-2 to TRBJ1-1; D may be TRBD1 (5 bases). CDR1 is SGHAT, CDR2 FQNNGV, per germline. Trimming stripped 1 base from V and 0 bases from J, with 18 bases between. The CDR3 length is 18 residues. CDR3 DNA: TGTGCCAGCAGCTTAGTATCGGGCAGGGCGAAGGTGAACACTGAAGCTTTCTTT. Amino acid sequence: CASSLVSGRAKVNTEAFF. The full variable domain, completed using reference TRBV11-2 and TRBJ1-1, is EAGVAQSPRYKIIEKRQSVAFWCNPISGHATLYWYQQILGQGPKLLIQFQNNGVVDDSQLPKDRFSAERLKGVDSTLKIQPAKLEDSAVYLCASSLVSGRAKVNTEAFFGQGTRLTVV.

This clonotype was counted many times. V usage is TRBV7-9 and J usage is TRBJ1-4; perhaps TRBD1 as D (5 bases). The V end lost 2 bases, the J end lost 3 bases, and 10 bases lay between the germline ends. CDR1 is SEHNR and CDR2 is FQNEAQ in the germline V gene (reference sequence). This CDR3 region has 15 residues. The CDR3 coding sequence is TGTGCCAGCAGCTTACCAGGGACGGCTAATGAAAAACTGTTTTTT. Translation: CASSLPGTANEKLFF. Filled out from reference TRBV7-9 and TRBJ1-4, the complete variable domain reads DTGVSQNPRHKITKRGQNVTFRCDPISEHNRLYWYRQTLGQGPEFLTYFQNEAQLEKSRLLSDRFSAERPKGSFSTLEIQRTEQGDSAMYLCASSLPGTANEKLFFGSGTQLSVL.

This clonotype was recorded at least ten times. The genes are TRBV2 and TRBJ1-1; no clear D gene. With 3 bases removed from V and 2 bases from J, the gap between germline ends came to 4 bases. Germline CDR1 and CDR2: SNHLY and FYNNEI. The CDR3 runs 12 residues. The CDR3 DNA sequence: TGTGCCAGCAGTGACCCAAACACTGAAGCTTTCTTT. The encoded protein is CASSDPNTEAFF.